A selection of T cell receptor beta chains follows, all from one sample in a study of blood T cell repertoires in COVID-19. Data came from immunoSEQ multiplex PCR; TCRdb stores just in-frame clones and leaves some out. The sample holds 75,000 to 95,000 clones, approximately 74% seen once. The specimen was peripheral blood. The receptor set was obtained from a man between 70 and 80 years old with COVID-19, enrolled during active disease. The CDR3 runs from the conserved cysteine through the conserved F or W. Fields, in order: D gene, J gene, CDR3 length, clone size, V gene, CDR3 protein, CDR3 DNA. A D gene is named only where the DNA matches it firmly. Clone size is stated in some rows and not others, as once, few, many or a class when expanded.

>-|TRBJ2-7|15|-|TRBV7-9
CASSPGHSGSHEQYF
TGTGCCAGCAGCCCTGGACACTCTGGCAGCCACGAGCAGTACTTC
>TRBD2|TRBJ2-1|14|-|TRBV6-4
CASRTSGRADEQFF
TGTGCCAGTCGGACTAGCGGGAGGGCGGATGAGCAGTTCTTC
>TRBD1|TRBJ2-4|15|-|TRBV6-2/TRBV6-3
CASSKRTGGKDIQYF
TGTGCCAGCAGCAAAAGGACAGGGGGCAAGGACATTCAGTACTTC
>-|TRBJ1-1|16|-|TRBV5-1
CASTGGANAGNTEAFF
TGCGCCAGCACAGGAGGGGCCAATGCGGGGAACACTGAAGCTTTCTTT
>-|TRBJ2-7|14|-|TRBV7-6
CASSLTQRSYEQYF
TGTGCCAGCAGCTTGACTCAGCGATCCTACGAGCAGTACTTC
>TRBD1|TRBJ1-4|16|-|TRBV3-1/TRBV3-2
CASSHVRTGVVEKLFF
TGTGCCAGCAGCCACGTACGGACAGGGGTCGTTGAAAAACTGTTTTTT
>-|TRBJ1-3|14|-|TRBV11-2
CASSLDLSPNTIYF
TGTGCCAGCAGCTTAGATTTATCTCCAAACACCATATATTTT
>TRBD1|TRBJ2-7|14|-|TRBV7-2
CASSLPTGAHEQYF
TGTGCCAGCAGCTTACCGACAGGGGCTCACGAGCAGTACTTC
>-|TRBJ1-5|14|-|TRBV6-2/TRBV6-3
CASSSHRSNQPQHF
TGTGCCAGCAGTTCCCACAGGAGCAATCAGCCCCAGCATTTT
>-|TRBJ1-2|15|once|TRBV4-3
CASSQSSSSSYGYTF
TGCGCCAGCAGCCAATCGTCTTCCTCGAGCTATGGCTACACCTTC
>-|TRBJ2-1|17|-|TRBV5-1
CASSLVIGRGTYNEQFF
TGCGCCAGCAGCTTGGTGATCGGCCGAGGTACCTACAATGAGCAGTTCTTC
>TRBD2|TRBJ2-3|16|-|TRBV4-3
CASSQYISGNTDTQYF
TGCGCCAGCAGCCAATACATCAGCGGGAACACAGATACGCAGTATTTT
>-|TRBJ2-1|13|once|TRBV3-1/TRBV3-2
CASSRWRNNEQFF
TGTGCCAGCAGCCGCTGGCGGAACAATGAGCAGTTCTTC
>TRBD2|TRBJ2-1|19|-|TRBV4-2
CASSQDRGLAGAWRDEQFF
TGTGCCAGCAGCCAAGATCGCGGTCTAGCGGGAGCATGGAGGGATGAGCAGTTCTTC
>-|TRBJ2-1|19|-|TRBV30
CAWSVVRSWGRTVNNEQFF
TGTGCCTGGAGTGTTGTGAGGTCTTGGGGTAGGACAGTTAACAATGAGCAGTTCTTC
>-|TRBJ1-6|14|-|TRBV30
CAWSLTDYNSPLHF
TGTGCCTGGAGCTTGACAGACTATAATTCACCCCTCCACTTT
>-|TRBJ1-2|12|few|TRBV30
CAWSRDTDGYTF
TGTGCCTGGAGCCGCGACACCGATGGCTACACCTTC
>-|TRBJ2-6|15|-|TRBV11-1
CASSSQGSGANVLTF
TGTGCCAGCAGCTCCCAGGGGTCTGGGGCCAACGTCCTGACTTTC
>TRBD2|TRBJ2-5|16|once|TRBV30
CAWSGLSGRARETQYF
TGTGCCTGGAGTGGATTAAGCGGGAGGGCCCGGGAGACCCAGTACTTC
>TRBD1|TRBJ1-6|16|-|TRBV14
CASSQDADRGRSPLHF
TGTGCCAGCAGCCAAGACGCTGACAGGGGCCGATCACCCCTCCACTTT
>-|TRBJ1-5|14|-|TRBV28
CASSLLRGNQPQHF
TGTGCCAGCAGTTTACTCAGGGGCAATCAGCCCCAGCATTTT
>TRBD1|TRBJ1-6|15|many|TRBV11-1
CASSIRDRAFSPLHF
TGTGCCAGCAGCATCCGGGACAGGGCTTTTTCACCCCTCCACTTT
>TRBD2|TRBJ2-5|13|-|TRBV7-2
CASSLAGGETQYF
TGTGCCAGTTCACTAGCGGGGGGGGAGACCCAGTACTTC
>TRBD1|TRBJ1-1|16|-|TRBV7-8
CASSLATRQGSTEAFF
TGTGCCAGCAGCTTAGCGACGAGACAGGGGAGCACTGAAGCTTTCTTT
>TRBD1|TRBJ1-6|13|-|TRBV27
CAAGGQGGSPLHF
TGTGCAGCGGGGGGACAGGGGGGTTCACCCCTCCACTTT
>-|TRBJ1-5|15|-|TRBV21-1
CASSMVGGWRQPQHF
TGTGCCAGCAGCATGGTAGGGGGCTGGAGACAGCCCCAGCATTTT
>TRBD1|TRBJ2-5|13|-|TRBV2
CASSGDSQETQYF
TGTGCCAGCAGCGGGGACAGCCAAGAGACCCAGTACTTC
>TRBD2|TRBJ2-1|15|few|TRBV10-3
CAIRDLIAGKDEQFF
TGTGCCATCAGAGACCTCATAGCGGGAAAGGATGAGCAGTTCTTC
>-|TRBJ1-2|10|-|TRBV20-1
CSARASGYTF
TGCAGTGCTAGAGCTAGCGGCTACACCTTC
>TRBD1|TRBJ1-2|15|-|TRBV24-1
CATSDPGTANYGYTF
TGTGCCACCAGTGATCCCGGGACAGCTAACTATGGCTACACCTTC
>TRBD1|TRBJ1-5|18|-|TRBV13
CASSLKGQGRQLGQPQHF
TGTGCCAGCAGCCTAAAAGGACAGGGAAGACAGTTGGGTCAGCCCCAGCATTTT
>TRBD2|TRBJ2-7|16|once|TRBV28
CASSFQRRGRLNEQYF
TGTGCCAGCAGTTTTCAGCGTCGCGGGAGATTAAACGAGCAGTACTTC
>TRBD1|TRBJ1-2|15|-|TRBV5-1
CASSLDGQGAKGYTF
TGCGCCAGCAGCTTGGACGGACAGGGGGCGAAGGGCTACACCTTC
>-|TRBJ2-1|15|-|TRBV4-2
CASSQASGAQNEQFF
TGTGCCAGCAGCCAAGCCAGCGGTGCCCAGAATGAGCAGTTCTTC
>-|TRBJ1-4|13|-|TRBV27
CASMRRGDEKLFF
TGTGCCAGCATGAGGAGGGGTGACGAAAAACTGTTTTTT
>TRBD2|TRBJ2-3|15|-|TRBV7-2
CASSLVAGGPDTQYF
TGTGCCAGCAGCTTAGTAGCGGGAGGACCAGATACGCAGTATTTT
>TRBD1|TRBJ2-7|14|-|TRBV29-1
CSVLGQGSSYEQYF
TGCAGCGTCCTTGGACAGGGATCCTCCTACGAGCAGTACTTC
>TRBD1|TRBJ2-2|18|-|TRBV10-3
CAISDGGQGTGNTGELFF
TGTGCCATCAGTGATGGGGGACAGGGAACAGGGAACACCGGGGAGCTGTTTTTT
>-|TRBJ1-1|13|few|TRBV7-3
CASSKAMNTEAFF
TGTGCCAGCAGCAAAGCGATGAACACTGAAGCTTTCTTT
>TRBD1|TRBJ1-2|13|-|TRBV19
CASSPGQGVGYTF
TGTGCCAGTAGTCCGGGACAGGGGGTTGGCTACACCTTC
>TRBD1|TRBJ2-1|15|-|TRBV4-3
CASSPTDRLGNEQFF
TGCGCCAGCAGCCCTACGGACAGGTTGGGAAATGAGCAGTTCTTC
>-|TRBJ1-1|17|-|TRBV4-3
CASSQDTIVWEDTEAFF
TGCGCCAGCAGCCAAGATACGATTGTTTGGGAGGACACTGAAGCTTTCTTT
>-|TRBJ2-5|15|few|TRBV28
CASSRPTGLGETQYF
TGTGCCAGCAGTAGGCCGACAGGTCTTGGGGAGACCCAGTACTTC
>TRBD2|TRBJ2-1|14|once|TRBV27
CASSFSTSGDEQFF
TGTGCCAGCAGTTTTTCGACTAGCGGGGATGAGCAGTTCTTC
>-|TRBJ2-1|14|-|TRBV27
CASSFRSKVREQFF
TGTGCCAGCAGTTTTCGATCCAAAGTCAGGGAGCAGTTCTTC